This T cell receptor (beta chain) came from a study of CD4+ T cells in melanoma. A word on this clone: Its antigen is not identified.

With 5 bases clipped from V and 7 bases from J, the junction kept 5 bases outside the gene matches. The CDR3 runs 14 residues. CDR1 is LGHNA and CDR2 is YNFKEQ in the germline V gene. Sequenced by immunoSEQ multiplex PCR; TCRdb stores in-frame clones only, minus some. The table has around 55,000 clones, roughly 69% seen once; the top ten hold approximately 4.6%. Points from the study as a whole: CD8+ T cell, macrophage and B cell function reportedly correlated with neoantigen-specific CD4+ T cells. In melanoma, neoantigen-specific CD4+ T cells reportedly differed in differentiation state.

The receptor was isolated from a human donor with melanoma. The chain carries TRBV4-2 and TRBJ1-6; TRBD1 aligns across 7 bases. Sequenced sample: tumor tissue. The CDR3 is CASSFQGENSPLHF. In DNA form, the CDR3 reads TGTGCCAGCAGCTTCCAGGGGGAGAATTCACCCCTCCACTTT.